The 5 T cell receptor beta chains below were found in one sample sequenced in a study of lymphopenia after photon versus proton radiotherapy (dated by TCRdb to the late 2010s). Library preparation used the immunoSEQ multiplex PCR assay. TCRdb holds this immuneACCESS table with in-frame rearrangements only. Some clones are missing; in checked studies, unresolved V genes explain under half, and the rest has no known cause. The table for this sample lists about 17,000 clones; about nine tenths of them were counted only once. The biggest ten clones account for roughly 6.1% of the sample. The sample consisted of peripheral blood, taken from a patient treated with photon-based radiotherapy. The receptors were gathered from a man between 60 and 75 years old with pancreatic cancer.

The chain uses TRBV11-2 and TRBJ2-3; D ambiguous. V lost 5 bases, J lost 3 bases, and 12 bases lay in between. CDR3 length: 14 residues. Germline values: CDR1 SGHAT, CDR2 FQNNGV. The CDR3 DNA reads as TGTGCCAGCAGCCCGGTTGGACGGACAGATACGCAGTATTTT. Amino acids: CASSPVGRTDTQYF.

This chain connects TRBV6-6 to TRBJ2-1, with a tentative D call TRBD1 (6 bases). The CDR3 runs 14 residues. CDR1 and CDR2 from the germline V gene are MNHNY and SVGAGI (reference sequence). With 5 bases removed from V and 4 bases from J, the gap between germline ends came to 12 bases. The CDR3, as DNA: TGTGCCAGCAGTCGGACAGAAACATACAATGAGCAGTTCTTC. It is translated as CASSRTETYNEQFF.

The chain recombines TRBV6-1 with TRBJ1-5, with a tentative D call TRBD1 (6 bases). CDR1 is MNHNS, CDR2 SASEGT, per germline. The CDR3 sequence is 16 residues long. With 3 bases removed from V and 0 bases from J, the gap between germline ends came to 12 bases. CDR3 residues: CASSDLTGLSNQPQHF. DNA of the CDR3: TGTGCCAGCAGTGATTTAACAGGGCTTAGCAATCAGCCCCAGCATTTT.

The rearrangement uses TRBV15 and TRBJ1-2, with TRBD1 identical over 7 bases. The V segment lost 1 base and the J segment 7 bases; nucleotides outside the gene matches: 9. The germline CDR1 and CDR2 sequences are LNHNV and YYDKDF (reference sequence). This CDR3 comprises 15 residues. The CDR3 reads CATSRVPPQGVGYTF. DNA of the CDR3: TGTGCCACCAGCAGAGTACCCCCCCAGGGGGTTGGCTACACCTTC.

The chain couples TRBV15 to TRBJ1-3; no definite D call. CDR3 length: 18 amino acids. CDR1 LNHNV and CDR2 YYDKDF come from the germline V gene (reference sequence). V was shortened by 6 bases and J by 2 bases, with 23 bases between the two germline ends. The CDR3 nucleotides read TGTGCCACCAGTCCCGGCGGAGGGTCCCGTAAGGCTGGAAACACCATATATTTT. Its translation is CATSPGGGSRKAGNTIYF.